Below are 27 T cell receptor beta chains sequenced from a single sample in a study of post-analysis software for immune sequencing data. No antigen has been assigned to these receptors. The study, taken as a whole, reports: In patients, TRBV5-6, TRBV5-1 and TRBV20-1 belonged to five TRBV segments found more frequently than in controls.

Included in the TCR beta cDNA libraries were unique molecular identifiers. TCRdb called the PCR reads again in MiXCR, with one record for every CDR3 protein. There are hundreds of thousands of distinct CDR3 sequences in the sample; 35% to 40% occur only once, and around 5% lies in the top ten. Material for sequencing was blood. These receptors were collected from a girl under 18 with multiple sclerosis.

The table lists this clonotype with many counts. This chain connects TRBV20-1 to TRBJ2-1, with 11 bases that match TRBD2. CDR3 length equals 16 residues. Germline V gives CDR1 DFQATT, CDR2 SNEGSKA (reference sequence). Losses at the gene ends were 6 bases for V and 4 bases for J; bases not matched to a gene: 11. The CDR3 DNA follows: TGCAGTGCCAAAGAAGGGACTAGCGGCCATTACAATGAGCAGTTCTTC. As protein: CSAKEGTSGHYNEQFF.

CDR3 sequence reads: CASSRLAGGSFGRPEQFF. In DNA form, the CDR3 reads TGTGCCAGCAGCAGGCTAGCGGGAGGGTCGTTTGGACGGCCTGAGCAGTTCTTC. The chain carries TRBV21-1 and TRBJ2-1; the table's TRBD2 call for D was not verified on the DNA. TRBV21-1 is a known pseudogene. The CDR3 is 18 residues long.

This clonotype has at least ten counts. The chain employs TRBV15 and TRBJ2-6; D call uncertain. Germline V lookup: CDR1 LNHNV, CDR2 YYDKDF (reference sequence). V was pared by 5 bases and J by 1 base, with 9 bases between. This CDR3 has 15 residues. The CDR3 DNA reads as TGTGCCACCAGCCCGGTTCCTTCTGGGGCCAACGTCCTGACTTTC. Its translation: CATSPVPSGANVLTF.

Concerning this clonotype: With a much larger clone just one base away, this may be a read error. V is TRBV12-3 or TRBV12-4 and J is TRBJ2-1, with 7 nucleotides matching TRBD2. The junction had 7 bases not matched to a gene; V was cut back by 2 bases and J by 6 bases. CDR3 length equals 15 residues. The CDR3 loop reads CASSLMWEGFNEQFF. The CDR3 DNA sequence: TGTGCCAGCAGTTTAATGTGGGAGGGCTTCAATGAGCAGTTCTTC.

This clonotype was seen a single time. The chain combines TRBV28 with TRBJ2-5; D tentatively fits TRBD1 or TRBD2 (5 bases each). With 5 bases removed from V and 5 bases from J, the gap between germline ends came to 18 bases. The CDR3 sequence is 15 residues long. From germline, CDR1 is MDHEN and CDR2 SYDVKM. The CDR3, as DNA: TGTGCCAGCAGTAACGGGGCAAGGCGACAGGAGACCCAGTACTTC. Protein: CASSNGARRQETQYF.

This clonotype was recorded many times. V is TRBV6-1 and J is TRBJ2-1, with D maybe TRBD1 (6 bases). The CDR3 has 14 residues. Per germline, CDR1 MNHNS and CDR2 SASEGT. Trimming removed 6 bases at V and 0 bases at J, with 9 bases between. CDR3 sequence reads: CASRLDSSYNEQFF. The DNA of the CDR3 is TGTGCCAGCAGGTTGGACAGCTCCTACAATGAGCAGTTCTTC.

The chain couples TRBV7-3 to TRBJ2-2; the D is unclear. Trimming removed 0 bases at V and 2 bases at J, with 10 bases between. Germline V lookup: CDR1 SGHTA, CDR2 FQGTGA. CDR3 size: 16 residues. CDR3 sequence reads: CASSLTASPNTGELFF. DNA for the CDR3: TGTGCCAGCAGCTTAACGGCTAGTCCTAACACCGGGGAGCTGTTTTTT.

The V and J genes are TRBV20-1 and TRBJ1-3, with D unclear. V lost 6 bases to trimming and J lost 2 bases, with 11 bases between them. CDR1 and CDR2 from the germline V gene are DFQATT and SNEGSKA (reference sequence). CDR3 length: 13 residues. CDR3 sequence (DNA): TGCAGTGCGAGAACGGGTCCTGGAAACACCATATATTTT. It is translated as CSARTGPGNTIYF.

CDR3 region: CASSSGRRGTEAFF. The CDR3 region has the DNA TGTGCCAGTAGTTCGGGACGGAGAGGGACTGAAGCTTTCTTT. The chain has TRBV19 and TRBJ1-1; D possibly corresponds to TRBD1 (5 bases). The CDR3 sequence is 14 residues long. Germline V gene lookup returns CDR1 LNHDA and CDR2 SQIVND (reference sequence). V lost 5 bases to trimming and J lost 5 bases, with 15 bases between them.

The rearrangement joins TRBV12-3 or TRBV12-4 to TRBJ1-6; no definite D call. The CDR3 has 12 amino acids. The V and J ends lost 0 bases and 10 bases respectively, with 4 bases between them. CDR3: CASSLASSPLHF. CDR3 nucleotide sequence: TGTGCCAGCAGTTTAGCGTCATCACCCCTCCACTTT.

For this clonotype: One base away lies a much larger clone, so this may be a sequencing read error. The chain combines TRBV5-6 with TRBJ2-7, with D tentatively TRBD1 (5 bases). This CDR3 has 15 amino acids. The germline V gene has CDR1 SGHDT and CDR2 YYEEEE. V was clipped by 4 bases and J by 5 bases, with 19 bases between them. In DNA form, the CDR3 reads TGTGCCAGCAGCGCATGGTTTTCAGGGCTCCACGAGCAGTACTTC. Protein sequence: CASSAWFSGLHEQYF.

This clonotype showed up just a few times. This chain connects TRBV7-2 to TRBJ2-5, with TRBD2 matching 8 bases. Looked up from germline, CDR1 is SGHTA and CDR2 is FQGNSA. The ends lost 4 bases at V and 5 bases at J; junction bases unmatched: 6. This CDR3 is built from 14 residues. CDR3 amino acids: CASSYVRGGETQYF. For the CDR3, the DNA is TGTGCCAGCAGCTACGTCCGCGGGGGGGAGACCCAGTACTTC.

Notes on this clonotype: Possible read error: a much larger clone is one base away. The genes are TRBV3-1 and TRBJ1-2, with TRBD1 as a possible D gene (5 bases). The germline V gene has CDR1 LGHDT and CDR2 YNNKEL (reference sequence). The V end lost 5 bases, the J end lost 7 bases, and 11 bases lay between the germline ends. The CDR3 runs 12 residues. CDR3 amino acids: CASSGAVGGYTF. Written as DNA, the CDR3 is TGTGCCAGCAGCGGGGCGGTTGGTGGCTACACCTTC.

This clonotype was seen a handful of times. The CDR3, as DNA: TGTGCCAGCAGCACCCATGACAGGGGAGGCGTAGGGTCACCCCTCCACTTT. As protein: CASSTHDRGGVGSPLHF. The V call is TRBV7-9, the J call TRBJ1-6; 8 bases are shared with TRBD1. The CDR3 runs 17 residues. V shed 5 bases, J shed 10 bases, and the junction held 16 bases outside the gene matches. CDR1 is SEHNR and CDR2 is FQNEAQ in the germline V gene (reference sequence).

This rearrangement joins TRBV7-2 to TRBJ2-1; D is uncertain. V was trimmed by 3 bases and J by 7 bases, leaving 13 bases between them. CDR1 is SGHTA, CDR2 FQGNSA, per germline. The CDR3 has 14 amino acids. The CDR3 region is CASSFGWGRNEQFF. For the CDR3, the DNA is TGTGCCAGCAGCTTCGGATGGGGTAGGAATGAGCAGTTCTTC.

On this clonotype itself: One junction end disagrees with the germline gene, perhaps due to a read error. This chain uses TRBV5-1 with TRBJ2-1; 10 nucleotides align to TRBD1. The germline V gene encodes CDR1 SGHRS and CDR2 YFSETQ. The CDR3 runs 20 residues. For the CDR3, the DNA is TGCGGCAGCAGCAGCGACAGGGGGCGGCTGCGGGAGGTCGCCTACAATGAGCAGGTCTTC. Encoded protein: CGSSSDRGRLREVAYNEQVF.

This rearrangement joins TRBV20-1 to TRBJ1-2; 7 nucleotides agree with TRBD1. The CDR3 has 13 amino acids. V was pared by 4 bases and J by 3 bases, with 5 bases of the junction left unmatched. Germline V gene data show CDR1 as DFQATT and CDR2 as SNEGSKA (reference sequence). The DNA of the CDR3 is TGCAGTGCTAAGACAGGGTCCGACTATGGCTACACCTTC. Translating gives CSAKTGSDYGYTF.

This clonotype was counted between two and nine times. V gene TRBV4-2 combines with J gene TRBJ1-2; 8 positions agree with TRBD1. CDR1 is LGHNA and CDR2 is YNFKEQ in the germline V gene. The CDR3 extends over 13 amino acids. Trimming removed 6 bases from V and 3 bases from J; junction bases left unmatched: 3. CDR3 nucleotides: TGTGCCAGCAGACCGACAGGGGACTATGGCTACACCTTC. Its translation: CASRPTGDYGYTF.

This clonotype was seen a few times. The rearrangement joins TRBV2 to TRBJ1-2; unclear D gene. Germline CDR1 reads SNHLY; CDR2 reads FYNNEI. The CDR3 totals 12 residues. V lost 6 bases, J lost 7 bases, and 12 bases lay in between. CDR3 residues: CASRVGRSGYTF. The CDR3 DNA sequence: TGTGCCAGCAGAGTGGGCCGCAGTGGCTACACCTTC.

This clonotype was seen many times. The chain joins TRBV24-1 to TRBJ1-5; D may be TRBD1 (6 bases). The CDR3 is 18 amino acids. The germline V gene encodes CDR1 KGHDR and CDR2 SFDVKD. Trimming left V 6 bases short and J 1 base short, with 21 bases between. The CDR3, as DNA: TGTGCCACCAGTCCAATTTGTGGGGGCCGAGGAAGCAATCAGCCCCAGCATTTT. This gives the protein CATSPICGGRGSNQPQHF.

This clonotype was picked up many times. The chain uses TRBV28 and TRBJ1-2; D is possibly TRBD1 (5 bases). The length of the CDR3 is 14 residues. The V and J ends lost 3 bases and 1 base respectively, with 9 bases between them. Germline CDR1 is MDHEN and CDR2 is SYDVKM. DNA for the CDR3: TGTGCCAGCAGTTTGACAGTAGTTAACTATGGCTACACCTTC. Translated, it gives CASSLTVVNYGYTF.

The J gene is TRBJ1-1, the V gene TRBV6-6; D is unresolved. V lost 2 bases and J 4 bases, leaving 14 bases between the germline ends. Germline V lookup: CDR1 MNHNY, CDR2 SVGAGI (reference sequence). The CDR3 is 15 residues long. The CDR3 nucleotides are TGTGCCAGCAGTTACCGCGTAGAAGGAGGCACTGAAGCTTTCTTT. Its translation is CASSYRVEGGTEAFF.

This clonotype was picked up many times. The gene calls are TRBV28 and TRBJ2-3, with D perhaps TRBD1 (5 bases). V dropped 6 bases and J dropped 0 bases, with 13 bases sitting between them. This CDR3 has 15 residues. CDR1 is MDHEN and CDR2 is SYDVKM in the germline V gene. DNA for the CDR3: TGTGCCAGCAGCCTGACAGTTTCTAGCACAGATACGCAGTATTTT. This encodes CASSLTVSSTDTQYF. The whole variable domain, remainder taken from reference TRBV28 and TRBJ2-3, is DVKVTQSSRYLVKRTGEKVFLECVQDMDHENMFWYRQDPGLGLRLIYFSYDVKMKEKGDIPEGYSVSREKKERFSLILESASTNQTSMYLCASSLTVSSTDTQYFGPGTRLTVL.

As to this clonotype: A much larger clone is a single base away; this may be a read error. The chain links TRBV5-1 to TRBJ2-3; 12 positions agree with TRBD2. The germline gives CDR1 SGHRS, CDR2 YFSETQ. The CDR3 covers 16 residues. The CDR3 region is CASSDGLAGPTDTPYF. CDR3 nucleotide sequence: TGCGCCAGCAGCGACGGACTAGCGGGGCCCACAGATACGCCGTATTTT.

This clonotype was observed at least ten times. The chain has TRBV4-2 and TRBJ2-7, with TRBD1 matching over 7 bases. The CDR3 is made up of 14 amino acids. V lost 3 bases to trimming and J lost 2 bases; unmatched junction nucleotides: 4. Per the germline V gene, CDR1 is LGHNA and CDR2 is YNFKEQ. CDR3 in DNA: TGTGCCAGCAGCCAGGACAGGTCCCCCTACGAGCAGTACTTC. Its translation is CASSQDRSPYEQYF.

The CDR3 nucleotides are TGCGCCAGCAGCCATACGGGACTCACTGAAGAGACCCAGTACTTC. This encodes CASSHTGLTEETQYF. The chain recombines TRBV5-1 with TRBJ2-5; the D gene is possibly TRBD2 (6 bases). The V gene's germline CDR1 is SGHRS and CDR2 YFSETQ. V lost 4 bases to trimming and J lost 3 bases, with 16 bases between them. The CDR3 consists of 15 residues.

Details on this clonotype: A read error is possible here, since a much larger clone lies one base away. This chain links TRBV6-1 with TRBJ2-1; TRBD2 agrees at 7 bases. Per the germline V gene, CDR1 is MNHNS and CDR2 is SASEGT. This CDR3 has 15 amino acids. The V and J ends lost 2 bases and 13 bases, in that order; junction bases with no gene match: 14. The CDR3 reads CASSERWLAEETQFF. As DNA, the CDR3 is TGTGCCAGCAGTGAAAGGTGGCTAGCGGAAGAGACCCAGTTCTTC.